Below, 31 T cell receptor beta chains from the same sample are listed, as sequenced in a study of blood T cell repertoires in COVID-19 (dated by TCRdb to 2020 to 2022). The library was built by means of the immunoSEQ multiplex PCR assay. In its TCRdb copy, this immuneACCESS table keeps in-frame sequences only and misses some clones. Where compared with another copy, unresolved V genes explain less than half of these, and the others have no known cause. This sample has tens of thousands of clones in its table, and approximately 92% of those were observed once. The ten largest clones represent about 2.1% of the sample. The specimen sequenced was peripheral blood. Source of these receptors: a man aged 60 to 75 with acute or convalescent COVID-19.

V usage is TRBV30 and J usage is TRBJ1-2; TRBD1 is a possible D gene (5 bases). The CDR3 has 12 residues. Looked up from germline, CDR1 is GTSNPN and CDR2 is SVGIG (reference sequence). Trimming took 5 bases from V and 7 from J, leaving 14 bases between them. CDR3 sequence (DNA): TGTGCCTGGCTCCCCCCAGGGATTGGCTACACCTTC. Translated, it gives CAWLPPGIGYTF.

The V gene is TRBV19, the J gene TRBJ1-2, with a possible D match to TRBD1 (6 bases). The CDR3 spans 15 residues. Germline values: CDR1 LNHDA, CDR2 SQIVND (reference sequence). V gave up 5 bases and J gave up 2 bases, with 15 bases separating them. As DNA, the CDR3 is TGTGCCAGTAGTCCCCGGTCAGACAGGAACTATGGCTACACCTTC. It is translated as CASSPRSDRNYGYTF.

Comment on this clone: The same CDR3 also results from other DNA sequences found in this sample. The gene calls are TRBV7-2 and TRBJ1-4; 10 bases are shared with TRBD1. Germline CDR1 is SGHTA and CDR2 is FQGNSA. The V segment lost 3 bases and the J segment 8 bases; nucleotides outside the gene matches: 6. The CDR3 sequence is 15 residues long. The CDR3 spells CASSLPTGGREKLFF. CDR3 nucleotides: TGTGCCAGCAGCTTGCCGACAGGGGGCCGGGAAAAACTGTTTTTT.

The CDR3 loop is CASSQSSETQYF. CDR3 DNA sequence: TGTGCCAGCAGCCAGTCGTCGGAGACCCAGTACTTC. The chain recombines TRBV6-6 with TRBJ2-5; D gene uncertain. From germline, CDR1 is MNHNY and CDR2 SVGAGI (reference sequence). The V end was cut by 6 bases, the J end by 5 bases, with 10 bases between. The CDR3 totals 12 residues.

V gene TRBV28 combines with J gene TRBJ2-7; the D gene is possibly TRBD1 (5 bases). Trimming removed 5 bases from V and 5 bases from J, with 13 bases in between. Germline CDR1 and CDR2: MDHEN and SYDVKM. This CDR3 region has 13 residues. Here the CDR3 reads CASSQTDFNEQYF. In DNA form, the CDR3 reads TGTGCCAGCAGTCAGACAGACTTCAACGAGCAGTACTTC.

The V and J genes are TRBV6-2 or TRBV6-3 and TRBJ2-1, with 7 bases that match TRBD2. V trimming: 0 bases; J trimming: 5 bases; junction bases outside the gene matches: 4. The length of the CDR3 is 15 residues. In germline, CDR1 is MNHEY, CDR2 SVGEGT. As DNA, the CDR3 is TGTGCCAGCAGTTACTCTGCTAGCGGCCACAATGAGCAGTTCTTC. Protein product: CASSYSASGHNEQFF.

This clone appeared once. The gene calls are TRBV10-1 and TRBJ1-5; maybe TRBD1 (6 bases). Germline CDR1 WNHNN, CDR2 SYGVQD (reference sequence). The CDR3 has 14 amino acids. The V gene lost 8 bases and the J gene lost 3 bases, with 14 bases spanning the gap. This chain's CDR3 is CASPEAGDNQPQHF. CDR3 DNA: TGCGCCAGCCCTGAGGCAGGGGACAATCAGCCCCAGCATTTT.

This rearrangement joins TRBV11-1 to TRBJ2-7; 9 bases agree with TRBD2. The ends lost 5 bases at V and 3 bases at J; junction bases unmatched: 5. Germline CDR1 and CDR2: SGHAT and FQDESV (reference sequence). CDR3 size: 14 residues. The DNA for the CDR3 is TGTGCCAGCAGCCCCCTAGCGGGGTACTACGAGCAGTACTTC. Protein product: CASSPLAGYYEQYF. Full variable domain (missing parts from reference TRBV11-1 and TRBJ2-7): EAEVAQSPRYKITEKSQAVAFWCDPISGHATLYWYRQILGQGPELLVQFQDESVVDDSQLPKDRFSAERLKGVDSTLKIQPAELGDSAMYLCASSPLAGYYEQYFGPGTRLTVT.

The chain joins TRBV28 to TRBJ1-6; 10 positions match TRBD1. V lost 5 bases and J lost 13; bases outside the gene matches: 11. CDR1 is MDHEN, CDR2 SYDVKM, per germline. CDR3 length equals 15 residues. Written as DNA, the CDR3 is TGTGCCAGCAGTCCGACAGGGGGCATGTTGGCGCCCCTCCACTTT. This translates into CASSPTGGMLAPLHF.

The genes are TRBV3-1 (or the pseudogene TRBV3-2) and TRBJ1-5; no clear D. CDR1 and CDR2 (germline): LGHDT, YNNKEL (reference sequence). With 0 bases removed from V and 3 bases from J, the gap between germline ends came to 3 bases. The CDR3 runs 13 residues. The CDR3 bases are TGTGCCAGCAGCCAAGACGTCAATCAGCCCCAGCATTTT. Translating it yields CASSQDVNQPQHF.

This chain joins TRBV27 and TRBJ2-3; TRBD2 agrees at 8 bases. The junction had 9 bases not matched to a gene; V was cut back by 5 bases and J by 2 bases. In germline, CDR1 is MNHEY, CDR2 SMNVEV (reference sequence). The length of the CDR3 is 16 residues. CDR3 region: CASSPGGGDLTDTQYF. CDR3 coding DNA: TGTGCCAGCAGTCCCGGGGGGGGAGACCTCACAGATACGCAGTATTTT.

The genes are TRBV6-2 or TRBV6-3 and TRBJ1-2, with D perhaps TRBD1 (5 bases). Germline CDR1 is MNHEY and CDR2 is SVGEGT. The ends were cut back, 6 bases at V and 8 bases at J, with 22 bases in the middle. CDR3 length equals 15 residues. The DNA for the CDR3 is TGTGCCAGCAGCCCCGAACAGGCCTTTGATGGGGGCTACACCTTC. It codes for CASSPEQAFDGGYTF.

V gene TRBV19 combines with J gene TRBJ2-1, with 9 nucleotides matching TRBD2. The ends lost 4 bases at V and 8 bases at J; junction bases unmatched: 12. This CDR3 contains 16 residues. From germline, CDR1 is LNHDA and CDR2 SQIVND (reference sequence). The CDR3 sequence is CASSSGGRARGDEQFF. The CDR3 coding sequence is TGTGCCAGTAGTAGTGGCGGGAGGGCCCGGGGGGATGAGCAGTTCTTC. The variable domain in full, completed from reference TRBV19 and TRBJ2-1, reads DGGITQSPKYLFRKEGQNVTLSCEQNLNHDAMYWYRQDPGQGLRLIYYSQIVNDFQKGDIAEGYSVSREKKESFPLTVTSAQKNPTAFYLCASSSGGRARGDEQFFGPGTRLTVL.

This clone appeared once. The chain joins TRBV20-1 to TRBJ2-7; 9 nucleotides agree with TRBD2. The CDR3 loop spans 14 amino acids. Trimming removed 3 bases from V and 7 bases from J; junction bases left unmatched: 10. The germline CDR1 and CDR2 sequences are DFQATT and SNEGSKA (reference sequence). CDR3 coding DNA: TGCAGTGCTAGTAGTCTAGCGGGGCTTCAGGAGCAGTACTTC. It encodes CSASSLAGLQEQYF.

J is TRBJ2-1 and V is TRBV11-2; D not certain. Germline CDR1 SGHAT, CDR2 FQNNGV. The CDR3 runs 14 residues. V lost 4 bases, J lost 2 bases, and 9 bases lay in between. In nucleotides, the CDR3 is TGTGCCAGCAGCTCAGGTGGCACCTACAATGAGCAGTTCTTC. Translation gives CASSSGGTYNEQFF.

The chain has TRBV7-3 and TRBJ2-7, with unresolved D. CDR1 and CDR2 (germline): SGHTA, FQGTGA. This CDR3 is built from 12 residues. Between the trimmed V and J ends, which lost 2 bases and 4 bases, there was a span of 6 bases. The CDR3 region has the DNA TGTGCCAGCAGCTTAGGTAGATACGAGCAGTACTTC. It codes for CASSLGRYEQYF.

The rearrangement links TRBV12-5 to TRBJ2-7, with 7 positions matching TRBD2. Unmatched junction bases numbered 12, after V lost 1 base and J lost 0 bases. CDR3 size: 18 residues. Germline-derived CDR1 and CDR2 are LGHNT and FRNRAP. This CDR3 reads CASGLAILLALSSYEQYF. The CDR3 bases are TGTGCTAGTGGTTTGGCAATACTACTAGCGTTAAGCTCCTACGAGCAGTACTTC.

V and J are TRBV28 and TRBJ1-2, with 9 bases aligning to TRBD1. The germline gives CDR1 MDHEN, CDR2 SYDVKM. The CDR3 loop spans 16 amino acids. V gave up 7 bases and J gave up 0 bases; unmatched junction bases: 9. The DNA for the CDR3 is TGTGCCAGCACCCCTCTACAGGGGGCGCCTAACTATGGCTACACCTTC. Translating gives CASTPLQGAPNYGYTF.

The chain links TRBV7-6 to TRBJ1-1; the match to TRBD1 covers 8 bases. Unmatched junction bases numbered 10, after V lost 1 base and J lost 3 bases. CDR3 length: 17 amino acids. Germline V CDR1 and CDR2: SGHVS, FNYEAQ. The chain's CDR3 is CASSLDGAGGADTEAFF. CDR3 bases: TGTGCCAGCAGCTTAGACGGAGCAGGGGGCGCGGACACTGAAGCTTTCTTT.

The chain has TRBV11-1 and TRBJ2-7; TRBD2 matches 7 bases. Looked up from germline, CDR1 is SGHAT and CDR2 is FQDESV (reference sequence). V dropped 0 bases and J dropped 5; count of bases not matched to a gene: 10. This CDR3 region has 16 residues. CDR3 DNA: TGTGCCAGCAGCTTAGCAGGTGCGGGAGTGGGGGACGAGCAGTACTTC. Translated, it gives CASSLAGAGVGDEQYF.

V gene TRBV28 combines with J gene TRBJ1-2; 11 bases are a match to TRBD1. Unmatched junction bases numbered 9, after V lost 6 bases and J lost 6 bases. CDR3 length: 15 amino acids. Germline CDR1 and CDR2: MDHEN and SYDVKM. The CDR3 spells CASREDRGQGDGYTF. DNA for the CDR3: TGTGCCAGCAGGGAGGACAGGGGGCAGGGGGATGGCTACACCTTC.

The chain links TRBV27 to TRBJ2-1; TRBD2 agrees at 10 bases. The CDR3 length is 13 residues. V was clipped by 2 bases and J by 8 bases; unmatched bases: 0. The germline gives CDR1 MNHEY, CDR2 SMNVEV (reference sequence). CDR3 coding DNA: TGTGCCAGCAGTTTACTAGCGGGAGATGAGCAGTTCTTC. Amino acids: CASSLLAGDEQFF.

This chain links TRBV27 with TRBJ1-2, with TRBD1 as a possible D gene (5 bases). V was clipped by 3 bases and J by 7 bases, with 12 bases between them. CDR3 length: 13 residues. Germline V CDR1 and CDR2: MNHEY, SMNVEV (reference sequence). The CDR3 sequence is CASSFGQGSGYTF. The CDR3 nucleotides are TGTGCCAGCAGTTTCGGGCAGGGAAGTGGCTACACCTTC.

The V call is TRBV11-2, the J call TRBJ2-5; 7 bases line up with TRBD2. Germline values: CDR1 SGHAT, CDR2 FQNNGV. The V gene end was trimmed by 4 bases and the J gene end by 7 bases; junction bases not matched to a gene: 12. This CDR3 contains 15 residues. This CDR3 reads CASSSPRGRGGTQYF. The CDR3 coding sequence is TGTGCCAGCAGCTCCCCTAGAGGGAGGGGTGGGACCCAGTACTTC.

The gene calls are TRBV24-1 and TRBJ2-1; 10 nucleotides match TRBD1. J lost 6 bases, V lost 3 bases, and 7 bases had no gene match. CDR3 length: 16 residues. Germline assignment: CDR1 KGHDR and CDR2 SFDVKD. The CDR3, as DNA: TGTGCCACCAGTGATGCCCGTTGGACAGGGGGCAATGAGCAGTTCTTC. This gives the protein CATSDARWTGGNEQFF.

This clone was detected only once. The chain couples TRBV29-1 to TRBJ1-2, with TRBD1 identical over 9 bases. The CDR3 covers 15 residues. The V segment lost 4 bases and the J segment 0 bases; nucleotides outside the gene matches: 6. The germline gives CDR1 SQVTM, CDR2 ANQGSEA. Written as DNA, the CDR3 is TGCAGCGTTGGGGGACAGGGCCCTTCTAACTATGGCTACACCTTC. Residues: CSVGGQGPSNYGYTF.

V usage is TRBV28 and J usage is TRBJ2-2, with no clear D. Germline-derived CDR1 and CDR2 are MDHEN and SYDVKM. This CDR3 is 16 amino acids long. Trimming removed 7 bases at V and 0 bases at J, with 15 bases between. CDR3 amino acids: CASTLYGQPNTGELFF. The CDR3 DNA reads TGTGCCAGCACCTTGTATGGGCAGCCGAACACCGGGGAGCTGTTTTTT.

The chain links TRBV9 to TRBJ2-3; 9 bases map to TRBD1. There are 14 residues in the CDR3. Germline trimming cut 2 bases from V and 7 bases from J; bases unmatched to any gene: 5. Germline V gene sequence: CDR1 SGDLS, CDR2 YYNGEE. CDR3 loop: CASSVDRGKNTQYF. The CDR3 nucleotides are TGTGCCAGCAGCGTCGACAGGGGGAAAAATACGCAGTATTTT.

V usage is TRBV9 and J usage is TRBJ1-1; D possibly corresponds to TRBD1 (5 bases). The CDR3 consists of 14 residues. Germline assignment: CDR1 SGDLS and CDR2 YYNGEE. The ends were cut back, 0 bases at V and 4 bases at J, with 10 bases in the middle. CDR3 sequence: CASSVELGGTEAFF. CDR3 in DNA: TGTGCCAGCAGCGTAGAACTGGGGGGCACTGAAGCTTTCTTT.

The gene calls are TRBV6-2 or TRBV6-3 and TRBJ2-7; a possible D gene is TRBD1 (6 bases). The CDR3 spans 13 residues. In germline, CDR1 is MNHEY, CDR2 SVGEGT. V lost 6 bases and J lost 9, with 18 bases in between. CDR3 DNA: TGTGCCAGCAGCGATTACAGGGACCGAGGGCAGTACTTC. It specifies CASSDYRDRGQYF.

This chain uses TRBV2 with TRBJ2-2; 9 bases map to TRBD1. The J segment lost 4 bases and the V segment lost 7 bases, leaving 4 bases of the junction unmatched. CDR1 SNHLY and CDR2 FYNNEI come from the germline V gene. This CDR3 is 14 amino acids long. The DNA of the CDR3 is TGTGCCAGCAACAGGGGGCTGAGCACCGGGGAGCTGTTTTTT. Translated, it gives CASNRGLSTGELFF.